Below are 21 T cell receptor beta chains sequenced from a single sample in a study of T cells in Graves' hyperthyroidism and ophthalmopathy. RNA transcripts gave rise to amplified TCR beta CDR3 regions. Carried out on the TCR CDR3, a first-round RT-PCR used the HTBI primer set. TCRdb fed the multiplex PCR reads into MiXCR, producing one record per CDR3 protein. The sample carries 300,000 or so distinct CDR3 sequences, roughly 18% recorded once. Sequenced material: blood. The receptors were sampled from a woman aged 45 to 65 with Graves' hyperthyroidism.

The V gene is TRBV7-2, the J gene TRBJ2-6; D call uncertain. V shed 4 bases and J shed 1 base, with 14 bases lying between them. This CDR3 region has 17 residues. The V gene's germline CDR1 is SGHTA and CDR2 FQGNSA. CDR3 region: CASSSLRPPSGANVLTF. CDR3 DNA: TGTGCCAGCAGCTCGCTGAGGCCTCCTTCTGGGGCCAACGTCCTGACTTTC.

This clonotype has more than one count but fewer than ten. The rearrangement uses TRBV5-1 and TRBJ1-2, with 7 bases lining up with TRBD1. With V trimmed by 0 bases and J by 0 bases, 11 bases remained unmatched. The CDR3 length is 18 residues. Germline V gene sequence: CDR1 SGHRS, CDR2 YFSETQ. The CDR3 region has the DNA TGCGCCAGCAGCTTGGGCCAAGGCAGGGGGACCCCTAACTATGGCTACACCTTC. It yields the protein CASSLGQGRGTPNYGYTF.

This clonotype was counted ten times or more. The gene calls are TRBV7-8 and TRBJ2-2; TRBD1 agrees at 8 bases. Germline values: CDR1 SGHVS, CDR2 FQNEAQ. The CDR3 covers 17 residues. J lost 2 bases, V lost 4 bases, and 9 bases had no gene match. CDR3 nucleotide sequence: TGTGCCAGCAGCTCCAAAAGGACAGGGACCAACACCGGGGAGCTGTTTTTT. Amino acid sequence: CASSSKRTGTNTGELFF. Drawing the rest from reference TRBV7-8 and TRBJ2-2, the complete variable domain is GAGVSQSPRYKVAKRGQDVALRCDPISGHVSLFWYQQALGQGPEFLTYFQNEAQLDKSGLPSDRFFAERPEGSVSTLKIQRTQQEDSAVYLCASSSKRTGTNTGELFFGEGSRLTVL.

CDR3 sequence: CASSESGTALEQYV. The CDR3 DNA follows: TGTGCCAGCAGTGAATCCGGGACTGCCCTGGAGCAGTACGTC. The genes are TRBV6-1 and TRBJ2-7, with D perhaps matching TRBD2 (6 bases). Deletions cut 2 bases from V and 7 bases from J, with 15 bases between. Germline-derived CDR1 and CDR2 are MNHNS and SASEGT. This CDR3 spans 14 amino acids.

The rearrangement joins TRBV5-6 to TRBJ2-3; TRBD2 matches at 7 bases. V trimming: 1 base; J trimming: 2 bases; junction bases outside the gene matches: 13. The CDR3 contains 18 residues. The germline CDR1 and CDR2 sequences are SGHDT and YYEEEE. CDR3 protein: CASSLRGSGGRYTDTQYF. DNA for the CDR3: TGTGCCAGCAGCTTGCGAGGCAGTGGCGGGAGATACACAGATACGCAGTATTTT.

This clonotype came up many times. The gene calls are TRBV7-9 and TRBJ2-5, with 8 nucleotides matching TRBD2. The CDR3 runs 15 residues. Trimming cost V 7 bases and J 4 bases; bases outside gene matches: 11. Germline V gene data show CDR1 as SEHNR and CDR2 as FQNEAQ (reference sequence). This CDR3 reads CASTVRSLAGETQYF. The CDR3 DNA reads TGTGCCAGCACCGTGCGTTCGCTAGCGGGAGAGACCCAGTACTTC.

Note on this clonotype: A junction end diverges from the germline sequence, so it may reflect a read error. The chain links TRBV3-1 to TRBJ2-1, with 10 bases lining up with TRBD2. CDR3 length: 16 amino acids. Germline loops: CDR1 LGHDT, CDR2 YNNKEL (reference sequence). The CDR3 DNA reads as TGTGCCAGCAGAATTAGCGGGGGGAGCTCCGACAATGAGCAGTTCTTC. Protein: CASRISGGSSDNEQFF.

This clonotype was seen repeatedly, ten times or more. CDR3 sequence (DNA): TGTGCCAGCAGCCTAATGACAGTCGATCAGCCCCAGCATTTT. It translates to CASSLMTVDQPQHF. V and J are TRBV12-3 or TRBV12-4 and TRBJ1-5; tentatively, D is TRBD1 (5 bases). V dropped 6 bases and J dropped 5 bases, with 14 bases sitting between them. CDR3 size: 14 residues.

The V gene is TRBV30, the J gene TRBJ2-5; D not resolved. CDR1 and CDR2 from the germline V gene are GTSNPN and SVGIG (reference sequence). Trimming cost V 4 bases and J 2 bases, with 5 bases left between them. The length of the CDR3 is 11 residues. CDR3 nucleotides: TGTGCCTGGACAGCTCAAGAGACCCAGTACTTC. It codes for CAWTAQETQYF.

V is TRBV5-1 and J is TRBJ2-2; D might be TRBD1 (6 bases). Per germline, CDR1 SGHRS and CDR2 YFSETQ. V was pared by 3 bases and J by 7 bases, with 16 bases between. The CDR3 extends over 15 amino acids. DNA for the CDR3: TGCGCCAGCAGCTACAGGGAGAATCGTGACGGGGAGCTGTTTTTT. Residues: CASSYRENRDGELFF.

This chain links TRBV25-1 with TRBJ1-4, with 7 nucleotides matching TRBD1. CDR3 length: 19 amino acids. Germline CDR1 MGHDK, CDR2 SYGVNS. V shed 1 base and J 2 bases; nucleotides not matched to a gene: 13. Here the CDR3 reads CASSEWKGAKGATNEKLFF. CDR3 nucleotide sequence: TGTGCCAGCAGTGAATGGAAGGGTGCCAAGGGGGCGACTAATGAAAAACTGTTTTTT.

The chain has TRBV19 and TRBJ1-2, with 12 positions matching TRBD1. CDR1 and CDR2 (germline): LNHDA, SQIVND (reference sequence). Trimming cost V 3 bases and J 4 bases; bases outside gene matches: 9. The CDR3 is 17 residues long. Written as DNA, the CDR3 is TGTGCCAGTAGTATCTCCCCCCCGGGACAGGGGGCCTATGGCTACACCTTC. Translated, it gives CASSISPPGQGAYGYTF.

This clonotype was recorded at least ten times. The CDR3, as DNA: TGTGCCAGCAGCCAAGAAGGAGGGACAGATACGCAGTATTTT. It is translated as CASSQEGGTDTQYF. V is TRBV3-1 and J is TRBJ2-3; D possibly corresponds to TRBD2 (6 bases). The length of the CDR3 is 14 residues. V lost 0 bases and J lost 3, with 7 bases in between. In germline, CDR1 is LGHDT, CDR2 YNNKEL (reference sequence).

This CDR3 reads CASSRGNRKNYGYTF. CDR3 DNA: TGTGCCAGCAGTCGGGGGAACAGGAAAAACTATGGCTACACCTTC. The chain links TRBV28 to TRBJ1-2; a possible D gene is TRBD1 (5 bases). V was cut by 5 bases and J by 2 bases, with 15 bases left in between. Germline CDR1 and CDR2: MDHEN and SYDVKM. The CDR3 has 15 amino acids.

The rearrangement joins TRBV5-1 to TRBJ2-1; D uncertain. The CDR3 loop spans 12 amino acids. V was clipped by 0 bases and J by 10 bases, with 8 bases between them. Germline CDR1 SGHRS, CDR2 YFSETQ. CDR3 residues: CASSLALREQFF. The DNA for the CDR3 is TGCGCCAGCAGCTTGGCCCTTAGGGAGCAGTTCTTC.

This clonotype was observed a handful of times. This rearrangement joins TRBV7-9 to TRBJ2-1, with D possibly being TRBD2 (7 bases). Germline V gene sequence: CDR1 SEHNR, CDR2 FQNEAQ (reference sequence). This CDR3 is built from 16 residues. V was shortened by 1 base and J by 5 bases, with 15 bases between the two germline ends. In DNA, the CDR3 is TGTGCCAGCAGCTTAGGGTGGGGGGGCGTAAACAATGAGCAGTTCTTC. It yields the protein CASSLGWGGVNNEQFF.

This clonotype was observed a few times. The chain couples TRBV3-1 to TRBJ2-5, with TRBD1 identical over 7 bases. The CDR3 runs 14 residues. Trimming took 6 bases from V and 2 from J; bases not matched to a gene: 6. Germline CDR1 reads LGHDT; CDR2 reads YNNKEL (reference sequence). The CDR3 coding sequence is TGTGCCAGCAGTGTGACAGGGCAACAAGAGACCCAGTACTTC. It specifies CASSVTGQQETQYF.

This chain links TRBV30 with TRBJ2-3, with 8 bases matching TRBD2. Germline CDR1 and CDR2: GTSNPN and SVGIG (reference sequence). The CDR3 length is 13 residues. J gave up 7 bases and V 4 bases, and 7 bases lay outside the gene matches. CDR3 sequence (DNA): TGTGCCTGGACCCCTAGCGGGCCAAATACGCAGTATTTT. Residues: CAWTPSGPNTQYF.

This clonotype was recorded a few times. The V gene is TRBV7-8, the J gene TRBJ2-2, with 7 bases that match TRBD2. V gave up 5 bases and J gave up 7 bases; unmatched junction bases: 16. The CDR3 extends over 17 amino acids. Germline lookup yields CDR1 SGHVS and CDR2 FQNEAQ. The CDR3 here is CASSIPDMPGGGGELFF. The CDR3 coding sequence is TGTGCCAGCAGCATACCCGATATGCCGGGAGGCGGCGGGGAGCTGTTTTTT.

This clonotype has at least ten counts. The chain is built from TRBV29-1 and TRBJ2-1; 12 bases line up with TRBD2. This CDR3 has 13 amino acids. V gave up 7 bases and J gave up 9 bases; unmatched junction bases: 7. From germline, CDR1 is SQVTM and CDR2 ANQGSEA. The CDR3 DNA reads as TGCAGCGACCGACTAGCGGGAGAGACTGAGCAGTTCTTC. Residues: CSDRLAGETEQFF.

This clonotype has just a few counts. The chain joins TRBV12-3 or TRBV12-4 to TRBJ1-5; D may be TRBD1 (6 bases). Trimming cost V 2 bases and J 10 bases, with 15 bases left between them. The CDR3 contains 14 residues. The CDR3: CASSLRGGPLPQHF. DNA of the CDR3: TGTGCCAGCAGTTTAAGGGGGGGACCTCTCCCCCAGCATTTT.